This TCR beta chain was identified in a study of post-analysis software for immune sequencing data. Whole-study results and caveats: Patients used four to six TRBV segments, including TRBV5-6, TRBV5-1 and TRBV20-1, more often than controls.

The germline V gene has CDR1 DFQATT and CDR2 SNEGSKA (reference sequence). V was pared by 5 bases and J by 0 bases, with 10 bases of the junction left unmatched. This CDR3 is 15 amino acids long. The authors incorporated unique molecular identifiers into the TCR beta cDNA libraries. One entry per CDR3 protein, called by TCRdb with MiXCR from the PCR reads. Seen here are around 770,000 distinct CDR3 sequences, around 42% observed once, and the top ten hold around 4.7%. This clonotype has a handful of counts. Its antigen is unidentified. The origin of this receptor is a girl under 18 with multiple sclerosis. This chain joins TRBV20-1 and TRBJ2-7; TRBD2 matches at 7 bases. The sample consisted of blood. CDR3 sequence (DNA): TGCAGTGCTCTGTGGACTAGTAGGAGCTCCTACGAGCAGTACTTC. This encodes CSALWTSRSSYEQYF.